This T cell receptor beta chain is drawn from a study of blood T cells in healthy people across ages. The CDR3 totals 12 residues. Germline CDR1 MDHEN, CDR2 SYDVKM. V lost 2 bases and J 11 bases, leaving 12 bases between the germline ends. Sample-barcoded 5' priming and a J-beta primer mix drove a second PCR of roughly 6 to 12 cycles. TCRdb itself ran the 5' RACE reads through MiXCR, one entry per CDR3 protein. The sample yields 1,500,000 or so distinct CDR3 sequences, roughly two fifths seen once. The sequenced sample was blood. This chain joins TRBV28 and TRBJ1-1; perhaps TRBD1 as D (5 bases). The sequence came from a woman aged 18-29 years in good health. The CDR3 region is CASSLVGGRAFF. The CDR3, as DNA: TGTGCCAGCAGTTTAGTTGGGGGACGGGCTTTCTTT. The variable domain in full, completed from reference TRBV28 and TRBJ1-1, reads DVKVTQSSRYLVKRTGEKVFLECVQDMDHENMFWYRQDPGLGLRLIYFSYDVKMKEKGDIPEGYSVSREKKERFSLILESASTNQTSMYLCASSLVGGRAFFGQGTRLTVV.